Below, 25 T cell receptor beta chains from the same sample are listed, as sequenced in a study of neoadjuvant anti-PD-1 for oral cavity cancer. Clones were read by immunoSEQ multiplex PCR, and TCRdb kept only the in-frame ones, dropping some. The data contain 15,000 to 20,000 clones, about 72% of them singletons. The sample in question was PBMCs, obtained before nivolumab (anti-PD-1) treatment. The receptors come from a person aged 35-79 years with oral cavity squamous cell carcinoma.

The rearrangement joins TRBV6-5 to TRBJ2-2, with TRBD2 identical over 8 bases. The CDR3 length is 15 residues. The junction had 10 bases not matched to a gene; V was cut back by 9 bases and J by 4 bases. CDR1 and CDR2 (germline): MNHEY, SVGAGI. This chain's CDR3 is CASAGGLVGTGELFF. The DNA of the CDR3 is TGTGCCAGTGCCGGGGGACTAGTGGGCACCGGGGAGCTGTTTTTT.

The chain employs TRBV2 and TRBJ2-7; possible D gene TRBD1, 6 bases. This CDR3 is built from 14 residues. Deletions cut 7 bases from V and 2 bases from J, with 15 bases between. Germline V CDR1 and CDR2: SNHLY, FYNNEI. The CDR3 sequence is CASNPTGTTYEQYF. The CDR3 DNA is TGTGCCAGCAACCCCACAGGGACCACCTACGAGCAGTACTTC.

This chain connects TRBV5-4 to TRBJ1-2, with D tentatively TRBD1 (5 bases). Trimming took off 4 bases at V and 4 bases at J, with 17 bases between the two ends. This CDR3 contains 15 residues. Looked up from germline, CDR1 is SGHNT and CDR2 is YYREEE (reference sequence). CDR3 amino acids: CASSPDPGLGYGYTF. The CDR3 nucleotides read TGTGCCAGCAGCCCGGACCCAGGGCTGGGCTATGGCTACACCTTC.

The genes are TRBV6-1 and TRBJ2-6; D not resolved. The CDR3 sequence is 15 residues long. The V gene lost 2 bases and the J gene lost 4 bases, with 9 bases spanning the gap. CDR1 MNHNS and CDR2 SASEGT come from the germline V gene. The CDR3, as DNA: TGTGCCAGCAGTGAATTTGGTCCCGGGGCCAACGTCCTGACTTTC. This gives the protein CASSEFGPGANVLTF.

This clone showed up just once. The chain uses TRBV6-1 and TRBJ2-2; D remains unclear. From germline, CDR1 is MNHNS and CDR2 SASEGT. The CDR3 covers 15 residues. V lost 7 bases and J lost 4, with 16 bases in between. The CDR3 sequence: CASNPQLKATGELFF. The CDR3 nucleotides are TGTGCCAGCAACCCCCAGTTAAAGGCCACCGGGGAGCTGTTTTTT.

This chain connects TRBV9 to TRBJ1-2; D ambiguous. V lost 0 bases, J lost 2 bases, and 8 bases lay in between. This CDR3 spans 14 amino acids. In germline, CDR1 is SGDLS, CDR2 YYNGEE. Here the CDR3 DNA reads TGTGCCAGCAGCGTAGGACACGGGAACTATGGCTACACCTTC. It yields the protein CASSVGHGNYGYTF.

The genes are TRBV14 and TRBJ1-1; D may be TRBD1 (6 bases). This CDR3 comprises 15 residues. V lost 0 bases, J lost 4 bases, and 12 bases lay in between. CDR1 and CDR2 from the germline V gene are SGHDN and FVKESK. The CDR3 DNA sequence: TGTGCCAGCAGCCAAGATGAAGTGGGGGCCACTGAAGCTTTCTTT. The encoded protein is CASSQDEVGATEAFF.

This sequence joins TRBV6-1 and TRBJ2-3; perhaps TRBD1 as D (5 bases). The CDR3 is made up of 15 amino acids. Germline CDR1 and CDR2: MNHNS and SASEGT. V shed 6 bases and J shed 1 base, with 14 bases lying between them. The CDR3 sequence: CASSQGVGRTDTQYF. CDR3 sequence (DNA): TGTGCCAGCAGCCAGGGTGTTGGTCGCACAGATACGCAGTATTTT.

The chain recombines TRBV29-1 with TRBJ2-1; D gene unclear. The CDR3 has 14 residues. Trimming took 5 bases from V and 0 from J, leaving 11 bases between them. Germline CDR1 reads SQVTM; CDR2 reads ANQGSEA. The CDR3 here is CSVCRTVSYNEQFF. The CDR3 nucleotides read TGCAGCGTTTGCCGGACCGTCTCCTACAATGAGCAGTTCTTC.

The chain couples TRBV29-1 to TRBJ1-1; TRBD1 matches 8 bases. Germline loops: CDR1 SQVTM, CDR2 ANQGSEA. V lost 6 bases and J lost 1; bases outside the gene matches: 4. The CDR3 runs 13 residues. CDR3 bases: TGCAGCGTAGGGACAGGCGCGAACACTGAAGCTTTCTTT. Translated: CSVGTGANTEAFF.

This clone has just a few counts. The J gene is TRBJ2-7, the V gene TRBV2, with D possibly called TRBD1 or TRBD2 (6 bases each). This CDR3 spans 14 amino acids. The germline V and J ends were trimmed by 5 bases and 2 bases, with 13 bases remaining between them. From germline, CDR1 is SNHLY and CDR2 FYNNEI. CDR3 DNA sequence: TGTGCCAGCAGTACGAGGGGGGAGGCCTACGAGCAGTACTTC. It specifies CASSTRGEAYEQYF.

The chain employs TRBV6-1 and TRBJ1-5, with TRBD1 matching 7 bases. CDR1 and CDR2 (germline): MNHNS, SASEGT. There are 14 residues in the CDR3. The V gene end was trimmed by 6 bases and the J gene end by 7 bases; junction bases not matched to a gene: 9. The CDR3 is CASRNRGVGQPQHF. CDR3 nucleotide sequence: TGTGCCAGCAGAAACAGGGGCGTAGGACAGCCCCAGCATTTT.

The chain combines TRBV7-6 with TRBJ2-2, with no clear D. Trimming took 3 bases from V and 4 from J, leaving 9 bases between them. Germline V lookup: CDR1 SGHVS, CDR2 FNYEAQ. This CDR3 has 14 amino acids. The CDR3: CASSLQVSTGELFF. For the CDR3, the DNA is TGTGCCAGCAGCTTGCAGGTCTCCACCGGGGAGCTGTTTTTT.

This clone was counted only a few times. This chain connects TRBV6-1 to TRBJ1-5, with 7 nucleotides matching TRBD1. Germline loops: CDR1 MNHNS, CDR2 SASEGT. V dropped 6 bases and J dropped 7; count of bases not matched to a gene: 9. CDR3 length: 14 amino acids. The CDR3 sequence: CASSPGQVGQPQHF. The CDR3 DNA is TGTGCCAGCAGCCCAGGACAGGTTGGACAGCCCCAGCATTTT.

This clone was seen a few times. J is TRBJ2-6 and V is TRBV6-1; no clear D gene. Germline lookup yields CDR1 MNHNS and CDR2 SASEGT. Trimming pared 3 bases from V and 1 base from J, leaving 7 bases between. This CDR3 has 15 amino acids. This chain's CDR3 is CASSDIGSGANVLTF. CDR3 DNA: TGTGCCAGCAGTGACATAGGGTCTGGGGCCAACGTCCTGACTTTC.

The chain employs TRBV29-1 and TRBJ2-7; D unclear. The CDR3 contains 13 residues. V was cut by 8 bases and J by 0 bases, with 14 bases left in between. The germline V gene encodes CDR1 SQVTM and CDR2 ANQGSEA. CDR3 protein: CSTLDGTSYEQYF. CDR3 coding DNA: TGCAGCACCCTCGACGGCACCTCCTACGAGCAGTACTTC.

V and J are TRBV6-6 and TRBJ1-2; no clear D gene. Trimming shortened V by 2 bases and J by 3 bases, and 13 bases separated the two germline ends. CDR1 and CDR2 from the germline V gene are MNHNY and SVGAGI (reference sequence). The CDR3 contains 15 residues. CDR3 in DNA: TGTGCCAGCAGTTACGTCGCCGCGACTTACTATGGCTACACCTTC. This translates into CASSYVAATYYGYTF.

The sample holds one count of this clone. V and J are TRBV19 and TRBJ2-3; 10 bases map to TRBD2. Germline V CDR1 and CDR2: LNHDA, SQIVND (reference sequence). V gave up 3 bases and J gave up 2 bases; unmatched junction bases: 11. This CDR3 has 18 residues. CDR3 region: CASSMSLAGAGPTDTQYF. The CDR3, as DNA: TGTGCCAGTAGTATGTCCCTAGCGGGGGCCGGCCCCACAGATACGCAGTATTTT.

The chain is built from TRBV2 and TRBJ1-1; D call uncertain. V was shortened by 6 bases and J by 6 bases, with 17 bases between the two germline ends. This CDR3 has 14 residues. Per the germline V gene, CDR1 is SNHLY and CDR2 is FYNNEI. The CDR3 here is CASRDLDGRSEAFF. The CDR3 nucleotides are TGTGCCAGCAGAGACCTGGACGGTCGGTCTGAAGCTTTCTTT.

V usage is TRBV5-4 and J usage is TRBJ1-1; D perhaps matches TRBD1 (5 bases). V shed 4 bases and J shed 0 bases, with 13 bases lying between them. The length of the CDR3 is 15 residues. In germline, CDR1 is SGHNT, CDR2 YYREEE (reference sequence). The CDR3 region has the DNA TGTGCCAGCAGCACCTACAGGACGGTGAACACTGAAGCTTTCTTT. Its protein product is CASSTYRTVNTEAFF.

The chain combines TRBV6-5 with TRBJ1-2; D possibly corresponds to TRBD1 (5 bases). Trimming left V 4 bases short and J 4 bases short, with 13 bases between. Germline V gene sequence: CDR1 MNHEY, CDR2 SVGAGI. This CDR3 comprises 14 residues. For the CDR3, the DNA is TGTGCCAGCAGTTTTACAGGTCTCGCCTATGGCTACACCTTC. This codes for CASSFTGLAYGYTF.

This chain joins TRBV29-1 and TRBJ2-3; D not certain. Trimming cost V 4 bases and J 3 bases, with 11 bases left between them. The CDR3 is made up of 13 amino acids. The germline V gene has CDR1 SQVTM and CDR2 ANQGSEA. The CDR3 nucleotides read TGCAGCGTTGCACTGCTATTAACAGATACGCAGTATTTT. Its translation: CSVALLLTDTQYF.

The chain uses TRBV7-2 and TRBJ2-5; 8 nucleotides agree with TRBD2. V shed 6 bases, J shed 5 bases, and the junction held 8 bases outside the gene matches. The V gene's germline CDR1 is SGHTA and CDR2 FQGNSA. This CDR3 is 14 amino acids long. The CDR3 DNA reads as TGTGCCAGCAGGTCTAGCGGGCAGGGGGAGACCCAGTACTTC. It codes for CASRSSGQGETQYF.

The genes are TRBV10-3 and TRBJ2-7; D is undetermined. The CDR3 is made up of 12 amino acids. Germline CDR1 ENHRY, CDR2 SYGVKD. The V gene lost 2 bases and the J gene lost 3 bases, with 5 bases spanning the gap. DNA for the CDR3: TGTGCCATCAGTGAGGTTAACTACGAGCAGTACTTC. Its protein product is CAISEVNYEQYF.

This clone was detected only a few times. The chain's CDR3 is CASSYGGNTEAFF. DNA for the CDR3: TGTGCCAGCAGTTACGGGGGGAACACTGAAGCTTTCTTT. V gene TRBV6-6 combines with J gene TRBJ1-1, with a tentative D call TRBD1 (5 bases). V was shortened by 2 bases and J by 1 base, with 5 bases between the two germline ends. The CDR3 sequence is 13 residues long. Germline V gene sequence: CDR1 MNHNY, CDR2 SVGAGI (reference sequence).